This T cell receptor (beta chain) came from a study of T cell clones after liver transplantation. Across the whole study: At least one year of complete immunosuppression withdrawal without enzymes over twice normal defined tolerance.

Method: immunoSEQ multiplex PCR; TCRdb's copy keeps in-frame clones and lacks some. Among more than 65,000 clones, under 95% were seen once, and the ten largest hold 2% to 3%. Germline values: CDR1 MGHRA, CDR2 YSYEKL. V lost 4 bases and J lost 7; bases outside the gene matches: 14. The CDR3 is 16 amino acids. The sequence derives from a human donor who received a liver transplant. The chain joins TRBV4-1 to TRBJ1-2, with TRBD1 matching over 8 bases. This material consisted of CD4+ T cells from blood, taken before liver transplant. CDR3 in amino acids: CASSRRGAGGGVGYTF. In nucleotides, the CDR3 is TGCGCCAGCAGCCGCCGAGGGGCAGGGGGCGGAGTTGGCTACACCTTC.